A single sample is the source of the 24 T cell receptor beta chains below, sequenced in a study of blood T cell repertoires in COVID-19. TCRdb's table, derived via immunoSEQ multiplex PCR, lists solely in-frame clones and lacks some. Seen here are 250,000 to 350,000 clones, 90% observed once, and the top ten hold 3.5% to 4.5%. The sample taken for sequencing was PBMCs or T cells enriched from blood (not recorded which). These receptors all stem from a woman in her late teens or twenties with acute COVID-19.

J is TRBJ2-1 and V is TRBV10-1, with 13 bases aligning to TRBD2. With 4 bases clipped from V and 0 bases from J, the junction kept 9 bases outside the gene matches. CDR1 and CDR2 (germline): WNHNN, SYGVQD (reference sequence). The CDR3 length is 19 residues. CDR3 DNA sequence: TGCGCCAGCAGTGCCCCGGGACTAGCGGGACCTAGCTCCTACAATGAGCAGTTCTTC. Protein: CASSAPGLAGPSSYNEQFF.

This chain uses TRBV10-3 with TRBJ1-1; tentative D call: TRBD1 (6 bases). Looked up from germline, CDR1 is ENHRY and CDR2 is SYGVKD. The CDR3 is 14 residues long. V lost 6 bases and J lost 1, with 12 bases in between. For the CDR3, the DNA is TGTGCCATCAGCATGGACAGCCGGAACACTGAAGCTTTCTTT. It is translated as CAISMDSRNTEAFF.

The chain couples TRBV25-1 to TRBJ2-7, with D maybe TRBD2 (6 bases). Germline V gene sequence: CDR1 MGHDK, CDR2 SYGVNS. V was cut by 10 bases and J by 6 bases, with 16 bases left in between. The CDR3 totals 12 residues. The CDR3 DNA follows: TGTGCCAACACGACTAGTTTTTCCGAGCAGTACTTC. Translated: CANTTSFSEQYF.

The chain combines TRBV5-1 with TRBJ2-2; perhaps TRBD1 as D (6 bases). From germline, CDR1 is SGHRS and CDR2 YFSETQ. This CDR3 has 12 amino acids. V shed 7 bases and J shed 7 bases, with 11 bases lying between them. The CDR3, as DNA: TGCGCCAGCTCCGAGGGGGTCGGGGAGCTGTTTTTT. Protein: CASSEGVGELFF.

This sequence joins TRBV13 and TRBJ2-1; D might be TRBD2 (6 bases). Trimming cost V 2 bases and J 4 bases, with 12 bases left between them. CDR1 is PRHDT, CDR2 FYEKMQ, per germline (reference sequence). This CDR3 contains 15 residues. DNA for the CDR3: TGTGCCAGCAGCTTAAGGTCGGGAGAGTACAATGAGCAGTTCTTC. Translation: CASSLRSGEYNEQFF. The whole variable domain, filled in from reference TRBV13 and TRBJ2-1, reads AAGVIQSPRHLIKEKRETATLKCYPIPRHDTVYWYQQGPGQDPQFLISFYEKMQSDKGSIPDRFSAQQFSDYHSELNMSSLELGDSALYFCASSLRSGEYNEQFFGPGTRLTVL.

The genes are TRBV5-1 and TRBJ1-6; 8 nucleotides match TRBD1. CDR1 and CDR2 from the germline V gene are SGHRS and YFSETQ. CDR3 length equals 17 residues. Losses at the gene ends were 4 bases for V and 0 bases for J; bases not matched to a gene: 6. The DNA of the CDR3 is TGCGCCAGCAGCGTGAAGACAGGGGACTCCTATAATTCACCCCTCCACTTT. As protein: CASSVKTGDSYNSPLHF.

The J gene is TRBJ1-2, the V gene TRBV28, with a possible D match to TRBD1 (6 bases). V dropped 5 bases and J dropped 4 bases, with 17 bases sitting between them. Germline V gene lookup returns CDR1 MDHEN and CDR2 SYDVKM. This CDR3 has 15 amino acids. For the CDR3, the DNA is TGTGCCAGCAGTCTAGGACAGCAGCTAATCTATGGCTACACCTTC. Translating it yields CASSLGQQLIYGYTF.

This sequence joins TRBV5-6 and TRBJ1-2; TRBD1 might be the D (5 bases). The CDR3 is 11 residues long. V lost 4 bases and J lost 8, with 9 bases in between. Germline loops: CDR1 SGHDT, CDR2 YYEEEE. The CDR3 sequence is CASSVGQGYTF. The CDR3 DNA is TGTGCCAGCAGCGTTGGACAAGGCTACACCTTC.

The V gene is TRBV29-1, the J gene TRBJ2-7, with D tentatively TRBD1 (5 bases). Germline V CDR1 and CDR2: SQVTM, ANQGSEA. The CDR3 covers 13 residues. V lost 6 bases and J 2 bases, leaving 14 bases between the germline ends. The CDR3 loop is CSVDLDTTYEQYF. CDR3 in DNA: TGCAGCGTAGACCTGGACACGACCTACGAGCAGTACTTC.

The chain couples TRBV7-3 to TRBJ2-1; TRBD2 matches at 7 bases. The CDR3 covers 16 residues. Germline V gives CDR1 SGHTA, CDR2 FQGTGA. V shed 4 bases and J 6 bases; nucleotides not matched to a gene: 12. The CDR3 sequence: CASSSQKAGRGNEQFF. The DNA of the CDR3 is TGTGCCAGCAGCTCCCAAAAAGCGGGACGGGGCAATGAGCAGTTCTTC.

The J gene is TRBJ2-7, the V gene TRBV5-1; TRBD1 agrees at 9 bases. The CDR3 extends over 13 amino acids. CDR1 is SGHRS, CDR2 YFSETQ, per germline. Trimming removed 4 bases from V and 4 bases from J; junction bases left unmatched: 3. The CDR3 sequence: CASSRDRVYEQYF. CDR3 in DNA: TGCGCCAGCAGCCGGGACAGGGTTTACGAGCAGTACTTC. The full variable domain, its missing parts supplied by reference TRBV5-1 and TRBJ2-7, is KAGVTQTPRYLIKTRGQQVTLSCSPISGHRSVSWYQQTPGQGLQFLFEYFSETQRNKGNFPGRFSGRQFSNSRSEMNVSTLELGDSALYLCASSRDRVYEQYFGPGTRLTVT.

The CDR3 sequence is CASSLGGYEKLFF. The CDR3 DNA reads TGTGCCAGCAGTTTAGGAGGTTATGAAAAACTGTTTTTT. The gene calls are TRBV28 and TRBJ1-4; D unclear. CDR1 is MDHEN and CDR2 is SYDVKM in the germline V gene. The CDR3 is made up of 13 amino acids. The V and J ends lost 2 bases and 6 bases respectively, with 7 bases between them.

Only one count was recorded for this clone. V usage is TRBV28 and J usage is TRBJ2-1; D perhaps matches TRBD2 (6 bases). This CDR3 contains 16 residues. Trimming stripped 7 bases from V and 2 bases from J, with 18 bases between. The germline CDR1 and CDR2 sequences are MDHEN and SYDVKM. In DNA, the CDR3 is TGTGCCAGCAAACCCAGTGGGGGAGGAGCCTACAATGAGCAGTTCTTC. This sequence encodes CASKPSGGGAYNEQFF.

The rearrangement uses TRBV5-5 and TRBJ2-7, with 7 bases that match TRBD1. J was trimmed by 5 bases and V by 4 bases; bases with no gene match: 12. The CDR3 consists of 15 residues. CDR1 SGHKS and CDR2 YYEKEE come from the germline V gene (reference sequence). CDR3 loop: CASSLLVQGIHEQYF. The CDR3 nucleotides read TGTGCCAGCAGCCTCCTTGTACAGGGGATCCACGAGCAGTACTTC. Variable domain in full (rest from reference TRBV5-5 and TRBJ2-7): DAGVTQSPTHLIKTRGQQVTLRCSPISGHKSVSWYQQVLGQGPQFIFQYYEKEERGRGNFPDRFSARQFPNYSSELNVNALLLGDSALYLCASSLLVQGIHEQYFGPGTRLTVT.

V is TRBV2 and J is TRBJ1-1; D gene unclear. Germline values: CDR1 SNHLY, CDR2 FYNNEI. V was clipped by 4 bases and J by 1 base, with 13 bases between them. The CDR3 covers 15 residues. The DNA for the CDR3 is TGTGCCAGCAGTGGGATCTGGGCTGGGAACACTGAAGCTTTCTTT. Residues: CASSGIWAGNTEAFF. Full variable domain (missing parts from reference TRBV2 and TRBJ1-1): EPEVTQTPSHQVTQMGQEVILRCVPISNHLYFYWYRQILGQKVEFLVSFYNNEISEKSEIFDDQFSVERPDGSNFTLKIRSTKLEDSAMYFCASSGIWAGNTEAFFGQGTRLTVV.

The chain couples TRBV19 to TRBJ2-7, with D maybe TRBD1 (6 bases). The CDR3 spans 15 residues. V was pared by 1 base and J by 1 base, with 11 bases between. Germline CDR1 is LNHDA and CDR2 is SQIVND (reference sequence). For the CDR3, the DNA is TGTGCCAGTAGTATAGGGACAGTACCTTCCTACGAGCAGTACTTC. As protein: CASSIGTVPSYEQYF.

This clone was detected only once. The chain recombines TRBV7-2 with TRBJ1-5; D not certain. V lost 2 bases to trimming and J lost 0 bases, with 8 bases between them. This CDR3 region has 15 residues. Germline V gene sequence: CDR1 SGHTA, CDR2 FQGNSA. The CDR3 loop is CASSLLPGSNQPQHF. The CDR3 DNA sequence: TGTGCCAGCAGCTTATTGCCCGGTAGCAATCAGCCCCAGCATTTT.

CDR3 coding DNA: TGTGCCAGCAGACCCTCTCTGGGACAGGGGCCCAAAAACATTCAGTACTTC. Its protein is CASRPSLGQGPKNIQYF. V gene TRBV27 combines with J gene TRBJ2-4; 10 nucleotides agree with TRBD1. The germline CDR1 and CDR2 sequences are MNHEY and SMNVEV (reference sequence). The CDR3 has 17 residues. The trim removed 6 bases at V and 2 bases at J, leaving 10 bases unmatched.

This chain uses TRBV19 with TRBJ2-1; 13 nucleotides agree with TRBD2. The J segment lost 0 bases and the V segment lost 9 bases, leaving 8 bases of the junction unmatched. CDR1 and CDR2 from the germline V gene are LNHDA and SQIVND (reference sequence). The CDR3 is 17 amino acids. CDR3 DNA: TGTGCCAGCACCGGGACTAGCGGGAAGAGCTCCTACAATGAGCAGTTCTTC. It translates to CASTGTSGKSSYNEQFF.

The CDR3: CASSSVSTLLTPLHF. The CDR3 nucleotides are TGTGCCAGCAGCTCCGTAAGCACCCTTCTAACACCCCTCCACTTT. The chain employs TRBV11-2 and TRBJ1-6, with unresolved D. Trimming left V 4 bases short and J 11 bases short, with 18 bases between. This CDR3 contains 15 residues. CDR1 and CDR2 (germline): SGHAT, FQNNGV.

V usage is TRBV18 and J usage is TRBJ2-3, with TRBD2 identical over 10 bases. V shed 3 bases and J 2 bases; nucleotides not matched to a gene: 8. Germline CDR1 is KGHSH and CDR2 is LQKENI. The CDR3 has 17 amino acids. CDR3 nucleotide sequence: TGTGCCAGCTCACCGAAACGACTAGCGGGCACCACAGATACGCAGTATTTT. Amino acids: CASSPKRLAGTTDTQYF.

The chain combines TRBV19 with TRBJ2-5; 9 nucleotides line up with TRBD1. The CDR3 contains 16 residues. J lost 5 bases, V lost 3 bases, and 10 bases had no gene match. Germline CDR1 LNHDA, CDR2 SQIVND (reference sequence). Here the CDR3 reads CASSIGTGIRSETQYF. CDR3 nucleotides: TGTGCCAGTAGTATCGGGACAGGGATTAGGTCGGAGACCCAGTACTTC.

DNA for the CDR3: TGTGCCAGCAGTTTAGGGACATCGAACACTGAAGCTTTCTTT. Residues: CASSLGTSNTEAFF. The chain combines TRBV28 with TRBJ1-1, with TRBD1 as a possible D gene (6 bases). The germline V and J ends were trimmed by 2 bases and 1 base, with 8 bases remaining between them. Looked up from germline, CDR1 is MDHEN and CDR2 is SYDVKM. The CDR3 loop spans 14 amino acids.

The rearrangement uses TRBV19 and TRBJ1-1, with D possibly being TRBD1 (6 bases). CDR1 is LNHDA, CDR2 SQIVND, per germline (reference sequence). The CDR3 totals 14 residues. The germline V and J ends were trimmed by 1 base and 1 base, with 7 bases remaining between them. The CDR3 is CASSIGGQNTEAFF. CDR3 in DNA: TGTGCCAGTAGTATAGGGGGACAGAACACTGAAGCTTTCTTT. Full variable domain (remainder filled in from reference TRBV19 and TRBJ1-1): DGGITQSPKYLFRKEGQNVTLSCEQNLNHDAMYWYRQDPGQGLRLIYYSQIVNDFQKGDIAEGYSVSREKKESFPLTVTSAQKNPTAFYLCASSIGGQNTEAFFGQGTRLTVV.